The entry below gives a single TCR beta chain sequence along with its context. Per the original data handling: Counts of nucleated cells, estimated from reference gene primer amplification, were obtained. Sequenced by immunoSEQ multiplex PCR; TCRdb stores in-frame clones only, minus some. The D gene and trimming were derived from the DNA, and the V and J assignments and clone size from that table. This table has under 140,000 clones, more than 65% appearing once. This sample stems from a study of blood T cell repertoires in COVID-19. Across the whole study: Some COVID-19 samples were acute and others convalescent; all came from the United States, Italy and Spain. From T cells, B-cell-depleted T cells, or PBMCs came the material, which was cDNA or gDNA.

The TCR sequence derives from a woman older than 75 with acute or convalescent COVID-19. The sequenced material came from peripheral blood.

CDR3 coding DNA: TGCGCCAGCAGCTTTCAGGGAATAGGCTCTGGGGCCAACGTCCTGACTTTC. Translating it yields CASSFQGIGSGANVLTF. The chain uses TRBV5-1 and TRBJ2-6; D is perhaps TRBD1 (5 bases). CDR1 SGHRS and CDR2 YFSETQ come from the germline V gene. V was clipped by 2 bases and J by 0 bases, with 12 bases between them. This CDR3 spans 17 amino acids.